One and the same sample provided the 17 T cell receptor beta chains below, sequenced in a study of beta chain features in type 1 diabetes. Expressed TCRB transcripts were sequenced after all isolated RNA was converted to cDNA. The repertoire was sequenced with immunoSEQ multiplex PCR; TCRdb's copy has only in-frame clones and lacks some. The table shows roughly 290,000 clones, with approximately 8% occurring only once. Sequencing used central memory CD4+ T cells from blood. The receptors originated from a woman under 30 in good health.

This clone was observed a handful of times. J is TRBJ1-5 and V is TRBV7-2; unclear D gene. From germline, CDR1 is SGHTA and CDR2 FQGNSA. CDR3 size: 14 residues. V shed 7 bases and J shed 2 bases, with 12 bases lying between them. The CDR3 bases are TGTGCCAGCACGCAAGTCGGTCGCAATCAGCCCCAGCATTTT. Translated: CASTQVGRNQPQHF. Using reference TRBV7-2 and TRBJ1-5 for the parts outside the CDR3, the full variable domain is GAGVSQSPSNKVTEKGKDVELRCDPISGHTALYWYRQSLGQGLEFLIYFQGNSAPDKSGLPSDRFSAERTGGSVSTLTIQRTQQEDSAVYLCASTQVGRNQPQHFGDGTRLSIL.

The chain uses TRBV19 and TRBJ2-7, with 12 positions matching TRBD2. Per the germline V gene, CDR1 is LNHDA and CDR2 is SQIVND (reference sequence). The ends lost 7 bases at V and 10 bases at J; junction bases unmatched: 11. The CDR3 runs 14 residues. The CDR3, as DNA: TGTGCCAGTACCCGAGGGGGACTAGCGGGCCCCCAGTACTTC. It is translated as CASTRGGLAGPQYF.

The chain uses TRBV7-2 and TRBJ2-2, with no clear D. CDR1 and CDR2 (germline): SGHTA, FQGNSA. V was cut by 1 base and J by 10 bases, with 16 bases left in between. This CDR3 spans 15 amino acids. The CDR3: CASSLGRQPPKELFF. The CDR3 DNA follows: TGTGCCAGCAGCTTAGGGCGGCAACCACCTAAGGAGCTGTTTTTT.

This clone appeared a few times. This rearrangement joins TRBV19 to TRBJ2-7; tentatively, D is TRBD1 (6 bases). This CDR3 comprises 13 residues. The V end lost 5 bases, the J end lost 6 bases, and 14 bases lay between the germline ends. Germline V gene sequence: CDR1 LNHDA, CDR2 SQIVND (reference sequence). CDR3 nucleotide sequence: TGTGCCAGTAGTCTTGACAGGCACCTCGAGCAGTACTTC. Translation: CASSLDRHLEQYF.

This clone was observed a few times. The chain recombines TRBV30 with TRBJ1-4, with D hard to call. The CDR3 loop spans 13 amino acids. The germline CDR1 and CDR2 sequences are GTSNPN and SVGIG (reference sequence). The V gene lost 5 bases and the J gene lost 10 bases, with 17 bases spanning the gap. In DNA, the CDR3 is TGTGCCTGGGCCGACACCCGGGCGGGAAAACTGTTTTTT. Its protein product is CAWADTRAGKLFF.

The V and J genes are TRBV25-1 and TRBJ2-3; TRBD2 might be the D (5 bases). Germline values: CDR1 MGHDK, CDR2 SYGVNS. CDR3 size: 13 residues. Trimming stripped 7 bases from V and 1 base from J, with 9 bases between. CDR3 sequence (DNA): TGTGCCAGCAACTCCGGGGGCACAGATACGCAGTATTTT. Its protein is CASNSGGTDTQYF.

V and J are TRBV5-1 and TRBJ2-7; 7 positions agree with TRBD2. This CDR3 is built from 15 residues. The germline CDR1 and CDR2 sequences are SGHRS and YFSETQ. The junction had 8 bases not matched to a gene; V was cut back by 0 bases and J by 5 bases. Written as DNA, the CDR3 is TGCGCCAGCAGCTTGGTGGTAGGGAGGGCCAACGAGCAGTACTTC. This sequence encodes CASSLVVGRANEQYF. Looking up the rest from reference TRBV5-1 and TRBJ2-7 gives the full variable domain: KAGVTQTPRYLIKTRGQQVTLSCSPISGHRSVSWYQQTPGQGLQFLFEYFSETQRNKGNFPGRFSGRQFSNSRSEMNVSTLELGDSALYLCASSLVVGRANEQYFGPGTRLTVT.

This rearrangement joins TRBV5-1 to TRBJ2-7, with TRBD1 matching 8 bases. With 7 bases clipped from V and 7 bases from J, the junction kept 13 bases outside the gene matches. Germline CDR1 is SGHRS and CDR2 is YFSETQ. The CDR3 has 14 residues. In DNA, the CDR3 is TGCGCCAGCCGGCCGGGGCAGGGGGCGCGAGAGCAGTACTTC. It translates to CASRPGQGAREQYF.

Many counts were recorded for this clone. The rearrangement joins TRBV19 to TRBJ1-1, with TRBD1 identical over 7 bases. The CDR3 has 12 amino acids. From germline, CDR1 is LNHDA and CDR2 SQIVND (reference sequence). V was clipped by 5 bases and J by 7 bases; unmatched bases: 4. The CDR3 DNA sequence: TGTGCCAGTAGTGAGGGGGCTGTTGAAGCTTTCTTT. It yields the protein CASSEGAVEAFF.

This clone was recorded a few times. The J gene is TRBJ1-1, the V gene TRBV7-9; no clear D. This CDR3 has 12 amino acids. Trimming cost V 2 bases and J 7 bases, with 8 bases left between them. Per the germline V gene, CDR1 is SEHNR and CDR2 is FQNEAQ (reference sequence). CDR3 loop: CASSLLEIEAFF. In nucleotides, the CDR3 is TGTGCCAGCAGCTTATTGGAGATTGAAGCTTTCTTT.

This clone has a handful of counts. The rearrangement uses TRBV18 and TRBJ1-4; the D gene is possibly TRBD1 (5 bases). Looked up from germline, CDR1 is KGHSH and CDR2 is LQKENI. The CDR3 length is 15 residues. V gave up 3 bases and J gave up 1 base, with 9 bases separating them. CDR3 DNA sequence: TGTGCCAGCTCACCCGGGACCGTAACTAATGAAAAACTGTTTTTT. It codes for CASSPGTVTNEKLFF.

This clone was seen only a few times. V and J are TRBV6-1 and TRBJ2-3, with D possibly TRBD1 on 5 matching bases. This CDR3 region has 15 residues. With 2 bases removed from V and 1 base from J, the gap between germline ends came to 10 bases. Germline loops: CDR1 MNHNS, CDR2 SASEGT. Here the CDR3 reads CASSETGSRTDTQYF. In DNA form, the CDR3 reads TGTGCCAGCAGTGAAACAGGCTCCCGCACAGATACGCAGTATTTT.

This clone was seen repeatedly, ten times or more. The chain couples TRBV10-3 to TRBJ2-5; TRBD1 is a possible D gene (6 bases). Germline V gives CDR1 ENHRY, CDR2 SYGVKD. Trimming stripped 2 bases from V and 5 bases from J, with 12 bases between. The CDR3 sequence is 14 residues long. The CDR3 DNA is TGTGCCATCAGTGAGGGACAGCCCGACGAGACCCAGTACTTC. Translated, it gives CAISEGQPDETQYF.

V and J are TRBV2 and TRBJ2-1, with 7 bases aligning to TRBD2. The CDR3 extends over 14 amino acids. Per germline, CDR1 SNHLY and CDR2 FYNNEI. J was trimmed by 6 bases and V by 6 bases; bases with no gene match: 8. CDR3 sequence (DNA): TGTGCCAGCAGCGTGATAAGGACTAGCAATGAGCAGTTCTTC. This codes for CASSVIRTSNEQFF.

Ten or more counts support this clone. This chain joins TRBV16 and TRBJ1-4; weak D call: TRBD1 (6 bases). V lost 1 base to trimming and J lost 8 bases, with 8 bases between them. The germline gives CDR1 KGHSY, CDR2 FQNENV. This CDR3 has 13 amino acids. CDR3: CASSQWTVEKLFF. The DNA for the CDR3 is TGTGCCAGCAGCCAATGGACAGTCGAAAAACTGTTTTTT. The full variable domain, with the rest looked up from reference TRBV16 and TRBJ1-4, is GEEVAQTPKHLVRGEGQKAKLYCAPIKGHSYVFWYQQVLKNEFKFLISFQNENVFDETGMPKERFSAKCLPNSPCSLEIQATKLEDSAVYFCASSQWTVEKLFFGSGTQLSVL.

Ten or more counts support this clone. Other DNA sequences from this sample encode an identical CDR3 as well. J is TRBJ1-6 and V is TRBV4-3, with unresolved D. The CDR3 covers 13 residues. Germline lookup yields CDR1 LGHNA and CDR2 YSLEER. Trimming shortened V by 1 base and J by 4 bases, and 2 bases separated the two germline ends. The CDR3 nucleotides read TGCGCCAGCAGCCAAGCATATAATTCACCCCTCCACTTT. Its translation is CASSQAYNSPLHF.

This clone has more than one count but fewer than ten. The rearrangement uses TRBV7-6 and TRBJ2-2; possibly TRBD1 or TRBD2 for D (5 bases each). The CDR3 has 14 amino acids. The V and J ends lost 5 bases and 6 bases respectively, with 13 bases between them. CDR1 and CDR2 (germline): SGHVS, FNYEAQ. In DNA, the CDR3 is TGTGCCAGCAGCGCACGCCGAGGGGCCGGGGAGCTGTTTTTT. It is translated as CASSARRGAGELFF.